This entry lists 18 T cell receptor beta chains sequenced from one sample in a study of brain T cells in children with intractable seizures. Libraries were prepared by immunoSEQ multiplex PCR; TCRdb keeps only in-frame clonotypes and omits some of them. The data hold 110,000 or so clones, with roughly 94% observed a single time. The starting material was peripheral blood, obtained at surgery. These receptors were taken from a boy in the first two years of life with hemimegalencephaly and intractable seizures.

This sequence joins TRBV10-2 and TRBJ2-7, with 10 bases identical to TRBD2. V was clipped by 7 bases and J by 3 bases; unmatched bases: 6. Germline V gene lookup returns CDR1 WSHSY and CDR2 SAAADI. This CDR3 spans 14 amino acids. CDR3 loop: CASTLAGVNYEQYF. Here the CDR3 DNA reads TGCGCCAGCACCCTAGCGGGAGTGAACTACGAGCAGTACTTC.

The chain joins TRBV29-1 to TRBJ2-7; D may be TRBD1 (5 bases). CDR1 SQVTM and CDR2 ANQGSEA come from the germline V gene. The CDR3 loop spans 14 amino acids. The ends were cut back, 6 bases at V and 2 bases at J, with 17 bases in the middle. CDR3 sequence: CSVLDPGATYEQYF. CDR3 nucleotides: TGCAGCGTCCTAGACCCTGGGGCAACCTACGAGCAGTACTTC.

J is TRBJ1-4 and V is TRBV5-4; D is possibly TRBD1 (5 bases). V gave up 0 bases and J gave up 4 bases, with 7 bases separating them. CDR1 SGHNT and CDR2 YYREEE come from the germline V gene (reference sequence). The CDR3 totals 14 residues. The CDR3 is CASSLGGVNEKLFF. Written as DNA, the CDR3 is TGTGCCAGCAGCTTGGGGGGGGTTAATGAAAAACTGTTTTTT.

The V gene is TRBV4-1, the J gene TRBJ1-2; D is unresolved. CDR1 is MGHRA, CDR2 YSYEKL, per germline. V was clipped by 4 bases and J by 0 bases, with 12 bases between them. The CDR3 spans 15 residues. CDR3 sequence reads: CASSLLVGANYGYTF. In DNA form, the CDR3 reads TGCGCCAGCAGCCTTCTAGTCGGAGCTAACTATGGCTACACCTTC.

This chain links TRBV18 with TRBJ1-1; a possible D gene is TRBD1 (5 bases). Germline CDR1 is KGHSH and CDR2 is LQKENI. Trimming pared 1 base from V and 0 bases from J, leaving 18 bases between. The CDR3 has 18 residues. The CDR3 bases are TGTGCCAGCTCACCACTTACGACAGCGAATATCTTGAACACTGAAGCTTTCTTT. It specifies CASSPLTTANILNTEAFF.

J is TRBJ1-1 and V is TRBV28; maybe TRBD1 (5 bases). In germline, CDR1 is MDHEN, CDR2 SYDVKM. Trimming took 5 bases from V and 3 from J, leaving 16 bases between them. The CDR3 is 15 amino acids. The CDR3 coding sequence is TGTGCCAGCAGTCCATGGACGGGGGTGGACACTGAAGCTTTCTTT. It codes for CASSPWTGVDTEAFF.

V usage is TRBV6-6 and J usage is TRBJ2-4; 8 bases align to TRBD2. J lost 3 bases, V lost 6 bases, and 7 bases had no gene match. CDR1 and CDR2 from the germline V gene are MNHNY and SVGAGI (reference sequence). The CDR3 runs 15 residues. The CDR3 sequence is CASRPTGLVKNIQYF. The CDR3 nucleotides are TGTGCCAGCAGGCCCACGGGACTAGTCAAAAACATTCAGTACTTC.

The V gene is TRBV9, the J gene TRBJ2-7; 11 bases are shared with TRBD2. With V trimmed by 4 bases and J by 7 bases, 19 bases remained unmatched. CDR1 is SGDLS, CDR2 YYNGEE, per germline. The CDR3 is 18 amino acids. The CDR3 DNA follows: TGTGCCAGCAGCTCTCCCGGGACTAGCGGATTTGTACGTGAGGAGCAGTACTTC. Its translation: CASSSPGTSGFVREEQYF.

This sequence joins TRBV27 and TRBJ2-1; 9 bases agree with TRBD1. This CDR3 is 14 amino acids long. V was pared by 7 bases and J by 2 bases, with 3 bases of the junction left unmatched. Germline CDR1 is MNHEY and CDR2 is SMNVEV (reference sequence). For the CDR3, the DNA is TGTGCCAGCACGACAGGGGGACCCTACAATGAGCAGTTCTTC. The encoded protein is CASTTGGPYNEQFF.

The chain uses TRBV10-3 and TRBJ2-2, with TRBD2 matching over 7 bases. The CDR3 runs to 13 residues. The germline V gene encodes CDR1 ENHRY and CDR2 SYGVKD. The V and J ends lost 8 bases and 5 bases, in that order; junction bases with no gene match: 5. DNA for the CDR3: TGTGCCATCCGGCTAGCGGAGACCGGGGAGCTGTTTTTT. Amino acid sequence: CAIRLAETGELFF.

This clone has only a few counts. The J gene is TRBJ1-5, the V gene TRBV7-9; the match to TRBD1 covers 7 bases. The V gene's germline CDR1 is SEHNR and CDR2 FQNEAQ (reference sequence). The CDR3 consists of 13 residues. J gave up 8 bases and V 2 bases, and 3 bases lay outside the gene matches. CDR3 bases: TGTGCCAGCAGCTTAAGGGGGCGGGAGCCCCAGCATTTT. Translating it yields CASSLRGREPQHF.

This clone is labeled as medium-sized (0.01 to 0.1%). The gene calls are TRBV4-1 and TRBJ1-6, with a tentative D call TRBD1 (5 bases). CDR3 length: 15 amino acids. In germline, CDR1 is MGHRA, CDR2 YSYEKL. V dropped 1 base and J dropped 8 bases, with 12 bases sitting between them. CDR3 DNA: TGCGCCAGCAGCCAAGGGGGCAGGGATTATTCACCCCTCCACTTT. Encoded protein: CASSQGGRDYSPLHF.

CDR3 in DNA: TGTGCCAGTAGTCCGGGACAGCTTTACAATGAGCAGTTCTTC. Translated: CASSPGQLYNEQFF. The chain carries TRBV19 and TRBJ2-1; TRBD1 matches at 7 bases. V lost 5 bases, J lost 4 bases, and 5 bases stayed unmatched. This CDR3 comprises 14 residues. Germline values: CDR1 LNHDA, CDR2 SQIVND (reference sequence).

The chain couples TRBV9 to TRBJ2-1, with D maybe TRBD1 (6 bases). With 3 bases removed from V and 6 bases from J, the gap between germline ends came to 16 bases. The CDR3 loop spans 15 amino acids. CDR1 SGDLS and CDR2 YYNGEE come from the germline V gene. The CDR3 DNA reads as TGTGCCAGCAGCGGGTTCCGGGACACCATCAATGAGCAGTTCTTC. It specifies CASSGFRDTINEQFF.

The rearrangement links TRBV11-1 to TRBJ1-2, with TRBD1 identical over 9 bases. The CDR3 consists of 16 residues. Germline values: CDR1 SGHAT, CDR2 FQDESV (reference sequence). V lost 5 bases to trimming and J lost 2 bases; unmatched junction nucleotides: 9. Here the CDR3 reads CASSRTGTGLNYGYTF. The DNA of the CDR3 is TGTGCCAGCAGCCGGACCGGGACAGGGTTGAACTATGGCTACACCTTC.

Comments on this clone: The same CDR3 is also encoded by other DNA sequences in this sample. The chain carries TRBV27 and TRBJ2-7; tentatively, D is TRBD1 or TRBD2 (5 bases each). The V end lost 2 bases, the J end lost 6 bases, and 5 bases lay between the germline ends. Germline assignment: CDR1 MNHEY and CDR2 SMNVEV (reference sequence). The CDR3 totals 11 residues. CDR3 sequence (DNA): TGTGCCAGCAGTTTAGGGGGCGAGCAGTACTTC. This translates into CASSLGGEQYF.

This clone was recorded only once. This rearrangement joins TRBV4-2 to TRBJ2-2, with D perhaps TRBD2 (5 bases). Trimming removed 0 bases at V and 3 bases at J, with 14 bases between. The CDR3 extends over 17 amino acids. Germline values: CDR1 LGHNA, CDR2 YNFKEQ. CDR3 sequence reads: CASSQDLLAPDTGELFF. CDR3 DNA: TGTGCCAGCAGCCAAGATCTGCTAGCCCCCGACACCGGGGAGCTGTTTTTT.

The V gene is TRBV5-6, the J gene TRBJ2-3, with 7 positions matching TRBD1. This CDR3 has 15 residues. CDR1 and CDR2 from the germline V gene are SGHDT and YYEEEE. Trimming at V came to 2 bases and at J to 4 bases, leaving 7 bases not matched to a gene. The CDR3 loop reads CASSFRGIPADTQYF. The CDR3 DNA reads as TGTGCCAGCAGCTTCAGGGGGATCCCGGCAGATACGCAGTATTTT.